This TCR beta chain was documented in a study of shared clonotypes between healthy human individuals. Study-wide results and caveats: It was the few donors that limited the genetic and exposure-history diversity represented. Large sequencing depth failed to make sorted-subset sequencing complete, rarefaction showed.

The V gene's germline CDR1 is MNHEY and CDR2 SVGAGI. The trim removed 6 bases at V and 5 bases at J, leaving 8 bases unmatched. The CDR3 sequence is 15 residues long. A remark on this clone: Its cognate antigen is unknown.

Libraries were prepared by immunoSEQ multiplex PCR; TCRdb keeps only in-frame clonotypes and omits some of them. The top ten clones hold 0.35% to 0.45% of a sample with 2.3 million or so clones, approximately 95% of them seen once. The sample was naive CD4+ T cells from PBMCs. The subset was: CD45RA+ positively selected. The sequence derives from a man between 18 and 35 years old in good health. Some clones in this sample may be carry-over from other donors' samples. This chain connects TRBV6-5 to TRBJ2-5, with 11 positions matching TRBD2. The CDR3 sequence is CASRPFSGRGETQYF. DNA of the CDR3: TGTGCCAGCAGGCCATTTAGCGGGAGGGGGGAGACCCAGTACTTC.